Listed below are T cell receptor beta chains from one sample, sequenced in a study of blood T cell repertoires in COVID-19. Using immunoSEQ multiplex PCR, the repertoire was profiled, and TCRdb retains in-frame clones only, with some absent. The repertoire holds hundreds of thousands of clones, with 88% as singletons. The sequencing sample was made of PBMCs or T cells enriched from blood (not recorded which). These receptors were obtained from a woman aged 45-65 years who had recovered from COVID-19. The CDR3 runs from the conserved cysteine through the conserved F or W. The D gene is left open where the match is weak. Not every row has a clone size; where given, it reads once, few, many or a size class.

>-|TRBJ2-3|-|TRBV2
CASSGGGGPTDTQYF
TGTGCCAGCAGTGGAGGTGGGGGCCCCACAGATACGCAGTATTTT
>-|TRBJ1-2|-|TRBV24-1
CATSAVGAGRYGYTF
TGTGCCACCAGTGCCGTTGGCGCAGGGCGCTATGGCTACACCTTC
>-|TRBJ2-2|-|TRBV4-1
CASSNLIGGPNTGELFF
TGCGCCAGCAGCAATCTTATAGGGGGTCCGAACACCGGGGAGCTGTTTTTT
>-|TRBJ2-1|TRBD1|TRBV4-2
CASSPGGEQFF
TGTGCCAGCAGCCCAGGGGGTGAGCAGTTCTTC
>-|TRBJ2-3|-|TRBV11-2
CASSADRGLTDTQYF
TGTGCCAGCAGCGCAGACAGAGGTCTCACAGATACGCAGTATTTT
>-|TRBJ2-3|-|TRBV27
CASRDTGTYSTDTQYF
TGTGCCAGCAGGGACACCGGGACATATAGCACAGATACGCAGTATTTT
>-|TRBJ1-5|-|TRBV7-3
CASSRTGNQPQHF
TGTGCCAGCAGCAGAACGGGCAATCAGCCCCAGCATTTT
>-|TRBJ2-7|-|TRBV28
CASTGADRITYEQYF
TGTGCCAGCACCGGGGCAGACAGGATTACCTACGAGCAGTACTTC
>-|TRBJ1-5|TRBD1|TRBV19
CASSTPGQGRSNQPQHF
TGTGCCAGTAGCACACCGGGACAGGGAAGAAGCAATCAGCCCCAGCATTTT
>-|TRBJ2-3|TRBD2|TRBV4-2
CASSQEVAGVADTQYF
TGTGCCAGCAGCCAAGAGGTAGCGGGAGTCGCAGATACGCAGTATTTT
>-|TRBJ1-4|TRBD1|TRBV19
CASSMADRAPRKLFF
TGTGCCAGTAGTATGGCGGACAGGGCTCCCAGAAAACTGTTTTTT
>-|TRBJ1-6|TRBD1|TRBV11-2
CASSLGQNSPLHF
TGTGCCAGCAGCTTGGGACAGAATTCACCCCTCCACTTT
>-|TRBJ2-7|-|TRBV4-2
CASSQEGGLISYEQYF
TGTGCCAGCAGCCAAGAGGGGGGACTTATATCCTACGAGCAGTACTTC
>-|TRBJ2-1|TRBD2|TRBV18
CASSPLGGLAENEQFF
TGTGCCAGCTCACCACTAGGTGGCCTAGCGGAAAATGAGCAGTTCTTC
>-|TRBJ1-2|-|TRBV6-5
CASRPGGVTNYGYTF
TGTGCCAGCAGACCCGGGGGGGTAACTAACTATGGCTACACCTTC
>-|TRBJ2-7|-|TRBV7-6
CASSLAPAGDEQYF
TGTGCCAGCAGCTTAGCGCCAGCAGGGGACGAGCAGTACTTC
>-|TRBJ2-4|-|TRBV7-6
CASSPTRAGIQYF
TGTGCCAGCAGCCCAACGCGGGCGGGCATTCAGTACTTC
>-|TRBJ2-7|TRBD1|TRBV6-6
CASSGPGQGAREQYF
TGTGCCAGCAGTGGACCGGGACAGGGGGCGCGGGAGCAGTACTTC
>once|TRBJ1-4|TRBD1|TRBV15
CATSINRDSINEKLFF
TGTGCCACCAGCATAAATCGGGACAGTATAAATGAAAAACTGTTTTTT
>-|TRBJ1-3|-|TRBV7-2
CASSLGQTHSGNTIYF
TGTGCCAGCAGCTTAGGGCAGACACACTCTGGAAACACCATATATTTT
>-|TRBJ2-2|TRBD1|TRBV5-1
CASSGGLGQGAVIGELFF
TGCGCCAGCAGCGGTGGGCTGGGACAGGGGGCCGTCATCGGGGAGCTGTTTTTT
>-|TRBJ2-1|-|TRBV11-3
CASSFGGSFYNEQFF
TGTGCCAGCAGCTTTGGGGGGTCCTTCTACAATGAGCAGTTCTTC
>-|TRBJ2-1|-|TRBV24-1
CATSGVWQGGVEQFF
TGTGCCACCAGTGGAGTCTGGCAGGGTGGCGTCGAGCAGTTCTTC
>-|TRBJ2-5|-|TRBV21-1
CASVSSPRVAETQYF
TGTGCCAGCGTCTCCTCACCGAGGGTGGCCGAGACCCAGTACTTC
>-|TRBJ1-5|-|TRBV28
CASSFPTGNNQPQHF
TGTGCCAGCAGTTTTCCGACAGGCAACAATCAGCCCCAGCATTTT
>-|TRBJ2-1|TRBD2|TRBV5-5
CASSLGTSGRYNEQFF
TGTGCCAGCAGCCTGGGGACTAGCGGGAGGTACAATGAGCAGTTCTTC